Each of the 16 T cell receptor beta chains below was sequenced from the same sample in a study of cytomegalovirus exposure and HLA in healthy donors. Method: immunoSEQ multiplex PCR; TCRdb's copy keeps in-frame clones and lacks some. The sample lists around 130,000 clones, more than 70% occurring once. The sample comprised PBMCs. These receptors all stem from a woman between 25 and 40 years old in good health and CMV-seronegative.

This CDR3 reads CASSWGGGQSEQYF. CDR3 nucleotides: TGCGCCAGCAGCTGGGGGGGAGGGCAGAGCGAGCAGTACTTC. The rearrangement joins TRBV4-3 to TRBJ2-7, with TRBD2 matching 7 bases. Germline V lookup: CDR1 LGHNA, CDR2 YSLEER. This CDR3 has 14 residues. V was pared by 5 bases and J by 6 bases, with 10 bases of the junction left unmatched.

The chain is built from TRBV27 and TRBJ2-7; 7 bases map to TRBD1. Germline V lookup: CDR1 MNHEY, CDR2 SMNVEV (reference sequence). This CDR3 region has 15 residues. The V and J ends lost 4 bases and 2 bases, in that order; junction bases with no gene match: 8. CDR3 sequence: CASSSQGQWAYEQYF. The CDR3 DNA sequence: TGTGCCAGCAGTTCACAGGGACAGTGGGCCTACGAGCAGTACTTC.

This clone was seen a single time. The V gene is TRBV11-2, the J gene TRBJ2-7; D is possibly TRBD2 (6 bases). V was cut by 3 bases and J by 3 bases, with 12 bases left in between. The CDR3 extends over 14 amino acids. Germline CDR1 is SGHAT and CDR2 is FQNNGV. CDR3 protein: CASSFGGEYYEQYF. The DNA for the CDR3 is TGTGCCAGCAGCTTTGGAGGGGAGTACTACGAGCAGTACTTC.

The chain employs TRBV19 and TRBJ1-5; TRBD1 matches 9 bases. CDR1 and CDR2 (germline): LNHDA, SQIVND (reference sequence). The CDR3 runs to 14 residues. The junction had 3 bases not matched to a gene; V was cut back by 7 bases and J by 2 bases. The CDR3 nucleotides read TGTGCCAGTACGGACAGGGGACGCAATCAGCCCCAGCATTTT. Its translation is CASTDRGRNQPQHF.

The V and J genes are TRBV6-5 and TRBJ1-1; D may be TRBD1 (6 bases). V lost 5 bases, J lost 5 bases, and 18 bases lay in between. Germline assignment: CDR1 MNHEY and CDR2 SVGAGI. The CDR3 has 15 residues. The CDR3 DNA reads TGTGCCAGCAGTCCCATAGGGGGGGCGGGAACTGAAGCTTTCTTT. Encoded protein: CASSPIGGAGTEAFF.

V usage is TRBV27 and J usage is TRBJ1-4; maybe TRBD1 (6 bases). The germline CDR1 and CDR2 sequences are MNHEY and SMNVEV (reference sequence). The CDR3 consists of 16 residues. V was pared by 1 base and J by 8 bases, with 17 bases between. CDR3: CASSLFGEGGEEKLFF. CDR3 nucleotide sequence: TGTGCCAGCAGTTTATTTGGCGAAGGGGGGGAGGAAAAACTGTTTTTT.

The chain joins TRBV5-1 to TRBJ2-5; D remains ambiguous. Trimming cost V 0 bases and J 2 bases, with 5 bases left between them. CDR1 and CDR2 from the germline V gene are SGHRS and YFSETQ. This CDR3 contains 13 residues. CDR3 coding DNA: TGCGCCAGCAGCTTGGGGCTTCAAGAGACCCAGTACTTC. This translates into CASSLGLQETQYF.

DNA for the CDR3: TGTGCCAGTAGCAATTCGCGGAGCTCCTACAATGAGCAGTTCTTC. It encodes CASSNSRSSYNEQFF. This rearrangement joins TRBV19 to TRBJ2-1; no clear D gene. The germline gives CDR1 LNHDA, CDR2 SQIVND (reference sequence). This CDR3 comprises 15 residues. The V end lost 6 bases, the J end lost 0 bases, and 12 bases lay between the germline ends.

The J gene is TRBJ1-2, the V gene TRBV27; TRBD1 is a possible D gene (5 bases). V was cut by 0 bases and J by 5 bases, with 19 bases left in between. This CDR3 is 17 amino acids long. Germline V CDR1 and CDR2: MNHEY, SMNVEV (reference sequence). CDR3 bases: TGTGCCAGCAGTTTATCTCAGGGTTCCCACTTCCCTTATGGCTACACCTTC. This gives the protein CASSLSQGSHFPYGYTF.

This clone was observed a handful of times. V usage is TRBV7-2 and J usage is TRBJ1-5, with D possibly being TRBD1 (5 bases). This CDR3 contains 14 residues. CDR1 is SGHTA, CDR2 FQGNSA, per germline. Trimming left V 4 bases short and J 7 bases short, with 14 bases between. The CDR3 protein is CASSYGTPGQPQHF. In DNA, the CDR3 is TGTGCCAGCAGCTACGGGACTCCAGGACAGCCCCAGCATTTT. The full variable domain, with the rest looked up from reference TRBV7-2 and TRBJ1-5, is GAGVSQSPSNKVTEKGKDVELRCDPISGHTALYWYRQSLGQGLEFLIYFQGNSAPDKSGLPSDRFSAERTGGSVSTLTIQRTQQEDSAVYLCASSYGTPGQPQHFGDGTRLSIL.

V usage is TRBV29-1 and J usage is TRBJ1-2; a possible D gene is TRBD1 (5 bases). This CDR3 has 12 amino acids. Germline V gene data show CDR1 as SQVTM and CDR2 as ANQGSEA. The V end lost 4 bases, the J end lost 5 bases, and 11 bases lay between the germline ends. The chain's CDR3 is CSVGGNGYGYTF. The DNA of the CDR3 is TGCAGCGTTGGGGGCAACGGGTATGGCTACACCTTC.

Points on this clone: The sample contains more than one DNA sequence encoding this CDR3. The V call is TRBV7-2, the J call TRBJ1-1; D not resolved. Germline V gene data show CDR1 as SGHTA and CDR2 as FQGNSA. The CDR3 spans 13 residues. V lost 1 base, J lost 4 bases, and 7 bases lay in between. The CDR3 DNA follows: TGTGCCAGCAGCTTAGACAGAGTCACTGAAGCTTTCTTT. It yields the protein CASSLDRVTEAFF.

This chain uses TRBV29-1 with TRBJ2-5; 9 bases agree with TRBD1. This CDR3 has 13 amino acids. After removal of 4 bases from V and 3 bases from J, the junction contained 3 bases not matched to a gene. Germline V gives CDR1 SQVTM, CDR2 ANQGSEA. Here the CDR3 DNA reads TGCAGCGTTGGACGGGACAGGGAAGAGACCCAGTACTTC. This codes for CSVGRDREETQYF.

The chain recombines TRBV30 with TRBJ2-7, with a weak D call TRBD2 (6 bases). The CDR3 covers 12 residues. The germline gives CDR1 GTSNPN, CDR2 SVGIG (reference sequence). V lost 5 bases to trimming and J lost 2 bases, with 10 bases between them. CDR3 loop: CAWGRGTYEQYF. CDR3 in DNA: TGTGCCTGGGGGCGGGGAACCTACGAGCAGTACTTC.

The CDR3 coding sequence is TGTGCCAGCAGTCCCGGGACAGGGGGATTTAACACCGGGGAGCTGTTTTTT. Translating it yields CASSPGTGGFNTGELFF. This rearrangement joins TRBV2 to TRBJ2-2; TRBD1 aligns across 11 bases. Losses at the gene ends were 5 bases for V and 2 bases for J; bases not matched to a gene: 7. Germline V gene lookup returns CDR1 SNHLY and CDR2 FYNNEI. The CDR3 is 17 residues long.

The rearrangement joins TRBV10-3 to TRBJ1-1; TRBD1 agrees at 8 bases. The CDR3 consists of 14 residues. CDR1 is ENHRY, CDR2 SYGVKD, per germline. V shed 6 bases and J 6 bases; nucleotides not matched to a gene: 9. The CDR3 sequence is CAIRADRGGPEAFF. The CDR3, as DNA: TGTGCCATCAGAGCCGACAGGGGCGGCCCTGAAGCTTTCTTT.